The 23 T cell receptor beta chains presented below share a single source sample, sequenced in a study of cytomegalovirus exposure and HLA in healthy donors. Primers included in the PCR were 60 Vbeta and 13 Jbeta primers. The data were produced by immunoSEQ multiplex PCR, yet TCRdb's version contains in-frame clones alone and is incomplete. The data show roughly 170,000 clones, with approximately 71% seen just once and approximately 1.4% held by the top ten. The sequenced sample consisted of PBMCs. The receptors here all came from a girl aged 5 to 17 in good health and CMV-seronegative.

This chain connects TRBV12-5 to TRBJ2-7; D possibly corresponds to TRBD2 (7 bases). Germline V gives CDR1 LGHNT, CDR2 FRNRAP. V was shortened by 2 bases and J by 5 bases, with 10 bases between the two germline ends. CDR3 length equals 13 residues. The CDR3 here is CASGLSGGDEQYF. The CDR3 coding sequence is TGTGCTAGTGGTTTGTCGGGGGGCGACGAGCAGTACTTC.

This chain links TRBV11-2 with TRBJ1-1; D not certain. The V end was cut by 4 bases, the J end by 5 bases, with 11 bases between. The germline CDR1 and CDR2 sequences are SGHAT and FQNNGV. This CDR3 spans 13 amino acids. The CDR3 sequence: CASSYRGGTEAFF. CDR3 DNA: TGTGCCAGCAGCTACCGGGGTGGGACTGAAGCTTTCTTT.

In this sample, this clone turned up a few times. The chain has TRBV6-4 and TRBJ2-7, with D possibly being TRBD2 (6 bases). Trimming took off 8 bases at V and 4 bases at J, with 15 bases between the two ends. Germline CDR1 reads MRHNA; CDR2 reads SNTAGT. The length of the CDR3 is 13 residues. CDR3 nucleotide sequence: TGTGCCAGCGCCCCCTCCGCGGGGTACGAGCAGTACTTC. Residues: CASAPSAGYEQYF.

The genes are TRBV2 and TRBJ1-5; 8 positions match TRBD1. Germline values: CDR1 SNHLY, CDR2 FYNNEI. J gave up 0 bases and V 7 bases, and 5 bases lay outside the gene matches. The CDR3 extends over 15 amino acids. CDR3 DNA sequence: TGTGCCAGCACGGGGGACAGGAGTAGCAATCAGCCCCAGCATTTT. This sequence encodes CASTGDRSSNQPQHF.

The rearrangement joins TRBV30 to TRBJ1-1, with TRBD1 matching 11 bases. Germline V gene lookup returns CDR1 GTSNPN and CDR2 SVGIG (reference sequence). The CDR3 is 13 amino acids. V was pared by 7 bases and J by 5 bases, with 6 bases of the junction left unmatched. The CDR3 bases are TGTGCCTTGGGACAGGGGGGAAGGACTGAAGCTTTCTTT. Protein sequence: CALGQGGRTEAFF.

The J gene is TRBJ1-1, the V gene TRBV2, with TRBD1 matching over 9 bases. Germline V lookup: CDR1 SNHLY, CDR2 FYNNEI. The CDR3 loop spans 12 amino acids. V shed 9 bases and J 4 bases; nucleotides not matched to a gene: 3. The CDR3 here is CARGTGPTEAFF. As DNA, the CDR3 is TGTGCCAGGGGGACAGGGCCCACTGAAGCTTTCTTT.

V usage is TRBV9 and J usage is TRBJ2-7; D may be TRBD1 (5 bases). Deletions cut 4 bases from V and 1 base from J, with 18 bases between. The CDR3 sequence is 16 residues long. Germline assignment: CDR1 SGDLS and CDR2 YYNGEE. CDR3 amino acids: CASSSRTDTVSYEQYF. CDR3 DNA: TGTGCCAGCAGCAGTAGGACGGACACCGTATCCTACGAGCAGTACTTC.

The chain combines TRBV19 with TRBJ1-1; D perhaps matches TRBD1 (5 bases). Per germline, CDR1 LNHDA and CDR2 SQIVND (reference sequence). Trimming stripped 3 bases from V and 0 bases from J, with 11 bases between. This CDR3 has 15 residues. CDR3 coding DNA: TGTGCCAGTAGTATTATGGACACCGTGAACACTGAAGCTTTCTTT. Translation: CASSIMDTVNTEAFF.

The sample holds a few counts of this clone. The chain has TRBV29-1 and TRBJ2-2; TRBD1 agrees at 8 bases. The CDR3 spans 13 residues. Germline-derived CDR1 and CDR2 are SQVTM and ANQGSEA. The junction had 1 base not matched to a gene; V was cut back by 6 bases and J by 1 base. Written as DNA, the CDR3 is TGCAGCGTGGACAGGGAGAACACCGGGGAGCTGTTTTTT. Its translation: CSVDRENTGELFF.

This chain joins TRBV7-3 and TRBJ2-3; TRBD1 matches at 7 bases. J was trimmed by 5 bases and V by 2 bases; bases with no gene match: 7. The CDR3 runs 15 residues. CDR1 is SGHTA and CDR2 is FQGTGA in the germline V gene. The CDR3 spells CASSLERGLRDTQYF. The CDR3 DNA sequence: TGTGCCAGCAGCTTAGAGAGGGGGCTTAGAGATACGCAGTATTTT.

The CDR3 DNA follows: TGTGCCAGCAGTTCCGGACAGGGCGGGCGACCCCAGCATTTT. This codes for CASSSGQGGRPQHF. The V gene is TRBV6-6, the J gene TRBJ1-5; 8 bases match TRBD1. V shed 4 bases, J shed 10 bases, and the junction held 9 bases outside the gene matches. CDR3 length: 14 amino acids. Germline-derived CDR1 and CDR2 are MNHNY and SVGAGI (reference sequence).

The V call is TRBV5-1, the J call TRBJ2-3; 11 bases line up with TRBD2. This CDR3 has 17 amino acids. V lost 3 bases, J lost 4 bases, and 10 bases stayed unmatched. Germline V gives CDR1 SGHRS, CDR2 YFSETQ. CDR3 amino acids: CASSYGRLAGGPDTQYF. The CDR3, as DNA: TGCGCCAGCAGCTATGGGAGGCTAGCGGGGGGTCCAGATACGCAGTATTTT.

This clone appeared a single time. The chain has TRBV25-1 and TRBJ1-2; possibly TRBD1 for D (5 bases). The germline V gene has CDR1 MGHDK and CDR2 SYGVNS. The ends were cut back, 5 bases at V and 0 bases at J, with 7 bases in the middle. CDR3 length: 13 residues. The CDR3 DNA follows: TGTGCCAGCAGTACACAGGCTAACTATGGCTACACCTTC. The encoded protein is CASSTQANYGYTF.

V and J are TRBV15 and TRBJ2-7; TRBD1 is a possible D gene (6 bases). The germline V gene encodes CDR1 LNHNV and CDR2 YYDKDF (reference sequence). Trimming left V 0 bases short and J 0 bases short, with 9 bases between. The CDR3 has 15 residues. CDR3 amino acids: CATSRERGSSYEQYF. In DNA form, the CDR3 reads TGTGCCACCAGCAGAGAAAGGGGGAGCTCCTACGAGCAGTACTTC.

The chain employs TRBV19 and TRBJ1-1; no firm D call. Germline V CDR1 and CDR2: LNHDA, SQIVND (reference sequence). V lost 3 bases, J lost 11 bases, and 10 bases lay in between. The CDR3 is 11 amino acids. CDR3 coding DNA: TGTGCCAGTAGTATGGGGAGGGCGGCTTTCTTT. Translated: CASSMGRAAFF.

This clone has more than one count but fewer than ten. The chain recombines TRBV29-1 with TRBJ1-2, with no clear D. Trimming pared 7 bases from V and 8 bases from J, leaving 14 bases between. CDR3 length: 11 amino acids. CDR1 and CDR2 from the germline V gene are SQVTM and ANQGSEA. CDR3 amino acids: CSADRVRGYTF. As DNA, the CDR3 is TGCAGCGCCGACCGAGTCAGGGGCTACACCTTC.

This chain connects TRBV5-1 to TRBJ2-3; 9 bases match TRBD2. Trimming cost V 5 bases and J 3 bases; bases outside gene matches: 7. CDR3 length: 15 residues. Germline V lookup: CDR1 SGHRS, CDR2 YFSETQ. CDR3 loop: CASRQASGVTDTQYF. CDR3 nucleotides: TGCGCCAGCAGGCAGGCTAGCGGGGTGACAGATACGCAGTATTTT.

V and J are TRBV14 and TRBJ1-6; a weak D match, TRBD1 (6 bases). The CDR3 is made up of 14 amino acids. The germline gives CDR1 SGHDN, CDR2 FVKESK. V dropped 1 base and J dropped 9 bases, with 10 bases sitting between them. CDR3 region: CASSQAQGFSPLHF. The CDR3 region has the DNA TGTGCCAGCAGCCAAGCACAGGGTTTTTCACCCCTCCACTTT.

The chain combines TRBV2 with TRBJ2-7; D may be TRBD1 (5 bases). Trimming pared 4 bases from V and 1 base from J, leaving 8 bases between. Germline CDR1 is SNHLY and CDR2 is FYNNEI. This CDR3 comprises 13 residues. CDR3: CASSGRTSYEQYF. The CDR3 coding sequence is TGTGCCAGCAGTGGCCGGACATCCTACGAGCAGTACTTC.

The genes are TRBV7-8 and TRBJ2-3; 8 nucleotides agree with TRBD2. Germline CDR1 SGHVS, CDR2 FQNEAQ. The CDR3 length is 16 residues. V lost 0 bases to trimming and J lost 2 bases; unmatched junction nucleotides: 4. CDR3 nucleotide sequence: TGTGCCAGCAGCTTAGCGCGGGGGGCGAACACAGATACGCAGTATTTT. This sequence encodes CASSLARGANTDTQYF.

This rearrangement joins TRBV7-8 to TRBJ2-1, with TRBD2 matching over 9 bases. The CDR3 is made up of 18 amino acids. With V trimmed by 4 bases and J by 0 bases, 10 bases remained unmatched. Germline V CDR1 and CDR2: SGHVS, FQNEAQ. CDR3 nucleotide sequence: TGTGCCAGCAGCTCCCCGTCATTACTAGCGGGCTCCTACAATGAGCAGTTCTTC. This gives the protein CASSSPSLLAGSYNEQFF.

The chain combines TRBV10-3 with TRBJ1-4; D perhaps matches TRBD1 (5 bases). The V gene's germline CDR1 is ENHRY and CDR2 SYGVKD. Deletions cut 4 bases from V and 2 bases from J, with 5 bases between. The CDR3 has 13 residues. CDR3 DNA sequence: TGTGCCATCAGTGCAGGGACTAATGAAAAACTGTTTTTT. It is translated as CAISAGTNEKLFF.

The rearrangement uses TRBV15 and TRBJ1-5; possible D gene TRBD1, 6 bases. The CDR3 covers 18 residues. Between the trimmed V and J ends, which lost 4 bases and 4 bases, there was a span of 23 bases. CDR1 and CDR2 (germline): LNHNV, YYDKDF (reference sequence). The CDR3 protein is CATSTQMTGTPGNQPQHF. The CDR3 nucleotides are TGTGCCACCAGCACACAAATGACAGGCACGCCTGGGAATCAGCCCCAGCATTTT. The variable domain in full, with the rest retrieved from reference TRBV15 and TRBJ1-5, is DAMVIQNPRYQVTQFGKPVTLSCSQTLNHNVMYWYQQKSSQAPKLLFHYYDKDFNNEADTPDNFQSRRPNTSFCFLDIRSPGLGDTAMYLCATSTQMTGTPGNQPQHFGDGTRLSIL.